These T cell receptor beta chains were read from a single sample in a study of cytomegalovirus exposure and HLA in healthy donors. Clones were sequenced by immunoSEQ multiplex PCR, and TCRdb holds only the in-frame ones, with some missing. The data contain some 150,000 clones, 75% to 85% of them singletons. Sequencing input: PBMCs. The source of these receptors is a female donor in good health and CMV-seronegative. Each CDR3 is given with its conserved first and last residue. Fields, in order: clone size, D gene, V gene, J gene, CDR3 protein, CDR3 DNA. A D gene is named only where the DNA matches it firmly. Some rows mark clone size as missing; the rest say once, few, many or name a class of expanded clone.

-	TRBD1	TRBV28	TRBJ1-5	CATMGQGTRPQHF	TGTGCCACGATGGGACAGGGAACGAGGCCCCAGCATTTT
once	-	TRBV7-3	TRBJ1-1	CASSFGGVTEAFF	TGTGCCAGCAGCTTTGGGGGCGTCACTGAAGCTTTCTTT
few	TRBD1	TRBV11-1	TRBJ2-7	CASSSGTASYEQYF	TGTGCCAGCAGCTCCGGGACAGCCTCCTACGAGCAGTACTTC
-	TRBD1	TRBV7-2	TRBJ1-4	CASSSETGGKLFF	TGTGCCAGCAGCTCCGAAACAGGGGGCAAGCTGTTTTTT
-	TRBD1	TRBV27	TRBJ1-2	CASSLTGQESYGYTF	TGTGCCAGCAGTTTAACCGGACAGGAGAGCTATGGCTACACCTTC
-	-	TRBV5-1	TRBJ2-7	CASSTMSGNEQYF	TGCGCCAGCAGCACAATGTCAGGAAACGAGCAGTACTTC
-	TRBD1	TRBV10-3	TRBJ1-4	CATAGGVREKLFF	TGTGCCACCGCAGGGGGCGTGAGAGAAAAACTGTTTTTT
-	-	TRBV19	TRBJ1-1	CASSISVGVLNTEAFF	TGTGCCAGTAGTATATCCGTAGGGGTCCTGAACACTGAAGCTTTCTTT
few	-	TRBV25-1	TRBJ2-5	CASSDPPGAQYF	TGTGCCAGCAGTGACCCACCGGGGGCCCAGTACTTC
-	TRBD2	TRBV11-2	TRBJ2-1	CASGTRTADEQFF	TGTGCCAGCGGGACTAGAACCGCGGATGAGCAGTTCTTC
once	-	TRBV28	TRBJ2-5	CASSLEQDRQETQYF	TGTGCAAGCAGTTTGGAACAGGATCGCCAAGAGACCCAGTACTTC
-	-	TRBV29-1	TRBJ2-4	CSARWSKNIQYF	TGCAGCGCCCGGTGGTCCAAAAACATTCAGTACTTC
-	TRBD2	TRBV6-4	TRBJ2-1	CASSESSGKGDEQFF	TGTGCCAGCAGTGAATCTAGCGGAAAAGGCGATGAGCAGTTCTTC
once	TRBD1	TRBV30	TRBJ1-2	CAWGQGARVGYTF	TGTGCCTGGGGTCAGGGGGCTCGGGTTGGCTACACCTTC
-	-	TRBV7-7	TRBJ1-1	CASSQDWGGEAFF	TGTGCTAGCAGCCAAGACTGGGGGGGTGAAGCTTTCTTT
-	-	TRBV5-8	TRBJ2-7	CASSRRVSEQYF	TGTGCCAGCAGCCGACGGGTTAGTGAGCAGTACTTC
-	TRBD2	TRBV28	TRBJ2-2	CASSLPEQVGGSSTGELFF	TGTGCCAGCAGTTTACCCGAGCAGGTTGGCGGGAGTAGCACCGGGGAGCTGTTTTTT
-	-	TRBV7-3	TRBJ1-1	CASSQTGNTEAFF	TGTGCCAGCAGCCAGACAGGGAACACTGAAGCTTTCTTT
-	TRBD1	TRBV10-3	TRBJ2-1	CAISGGTGDNEQFF	TGTGCCATCAGTGGAGGGACAGGGGACAATGAGCAGTTCTTC
-	-	TRBV28	TRBJ1-3	CASSRAGGEDF	TGTGCCAGCAGCCGCGCGGGGGGGGAGGATTTT
-	-	TRBV28	TRBJ1-2	CASSSTDSYGYTF	TGTGCCAGCAGTTCCACGGACAGCTATGGCTACACCTTC
-	-	TRBV4-1	TRBJ1-1	CASSPSWRVMNTEAFF	TGCGCCAGCAGCCCCTCTTGGAGGGTCATGAACACTGAAGCTTTCTTT
once	TRBD2	TRBV2	TRBJ2-1	CARERTSGTSGGFNNEQFF	TGTGCCAGGGAACGAACCTCCGGGACTAGCGGGGGCTTTAACAATGAGCAGTTCTTC
-	TRBD2	TRBV4-2	TRBJ2-4	CASSQGQGGDIQYF	TGTGCCAGCAGCCAAGGCCAGGGAGGGGACATTCAGTACTTC
-	TRBD2	TRBV4-2	TRBJ2-5	CASSQGGLARETQYF	TGTGCCAGCAGCCAAGGGGGACTAGCGAGGGAGACCCAGTACTTC
-	TRBD2	TRBV27	TRBJ2-6	CASSLRGAGANGLTF	TGTGCCAGCAGTTTGCGGGGGGCCGGGGCCAACGGCCTGACTTTC
-	-	TRBV6-5	TRBJ1-1	CASSEEAAAF	TGTGCCAGCAGTGAAGAGGCAGCCGCCTTT
once	-	TRBV6-1	TRBJ1-2	CASSDWGPGGYTF	TGTGCCAGCAGTGACTGGGGGCCCGGTGGCTACACCTTC
-	-	TRBV30	TRBJ2-1	CAWTTSHVEQFF	TGTGCCTGGACCACCTCACACGTAGAGCAGTTCTTC
-	TRBD2	TRBV10-3	TRBJ2-3	CAISESGTSPADTQYF	TGTGCCATCAGTGAGTCCGGGACTAGCCCCGCAGATACGCAGTATTTT
-	TRBD1	TRBV18	TRBJ1-1	CASSPQQGGTEAFF	TGTGCCAGCTCACCACAACAGGGGGGCACTGAAGCTTTCTTT
few	-	TRBV4-2	TRBJ1-3	CASSQDSSSGNTIYF	TGTGCCAGCAGCCAAGATAGTAGCTCTGGAAACACCATATATTTT
-	TRBD2	TRBV5-4	TRBJ2-5	CASSLPGLGGETQYF	TGTGCCAGCAGCTTGCCGGGACTAGGAGGAGAGACCCAGTACTTC
-	TRBD1	TRBV7-3	TRBJ2-7	CASSLTGQGWKDEQYF	TGTGCCAGCAGCTTAACGGGACAGGGTTGGAAGGACGAGCAGTACTTC
-	TRBD1	TRBV28	TRBJ1-1	CASSPLQGGMNTEAFF	TGTGCCAGCAGTCCTCTACAGGGGGGTATGAACACTGAAGCTTTCTTT
-	-	TRBV28	TRBJ1-2	CASSQQGPGRGNYGYTF	TGTGCCAGCAGCCAACAAGGTCCAGGGAGGGGGAACTATGGCTACACCTTC
-	TRBD1	TRBV19	TRBJ2-5	CASSMGTGIRETQYF	TGTGCCAGTAGTATGGGGACAGGGATCAGGGAGACCCAGTACTTC
-	-	TRBV27	TRBJ2-7	CASSLTLLNEQYF	TGTGCCAGCAGTTTAACTCTTTTGAACGAGCAGTACTTC
-	TRBD2	TRBV11-2	TRBJ2-2	CASSLDQRGSGRIGELFF	TGTGCCAGCAGCTTAGATCAAAGGGGTAGCGGGAGAATCGGGGAGCTGTTTTTT
-	-	TRBV6-5	TRBJ1-1	CASSSTDNLNTEAFF	TGTGCCAGCAGTAGCACGGACAACCTGAACACTGAAGCTTTCTTT
-	-	TRBV5-1	TRBJ1-2	CASSLEGGQARGYTF	TGCGCCAGCAGCTTGGAGGGAGGACAAGCTCGGGGCTACACCTTC
-	-	TRBV7-2	TRBJ1-2	CASSLRQVDFYGYTF	TGTGCCAGCAGCCTTAGGCAGGTGGATTTCTATGGCTACACCTTC
-	TRBD1	TRBV7-2	TRBJ1-1	CASSLFIGQGAGEAFF	TGTGCCAGCAGCTTATTTATTGGGCAGGGGGCCGGTGAAGCTTTCTTT
-	TRBD1	TRBV11-1	TRBJ2-7	CASSLGQVLNEQYF	TGTGCCAGCAGCTTGGGACAGGTATTGAACGAGCAGTACTTC
few	-	TRBV28	TRBJ2-1	CASSFLRQDPNSYNEQFF	TGTGCCAGCAGTTTCCTGAGACAGGACCCTAATTCCTACAATGAGCAGTTCTTC
-	TRBD2	TRBV28	TRBJ2-7	CASSLSPSGSYYEQYF	TGTGCCAGCAGTTTATCCCCTAGCGGGAGCTACTACGAGCAGTACTTC
-	TRBD1	TRBV28	TRBJ2-7	CASSWGSRTGPEQYF	TGTGCCAGCAGCTGGGGCTCTCGGACAGGGCCCGAGCAGTACTTC
once	-	TRBV28	TRBJ1-1	CASSPTDLGGAFF	TGTGCCAGCAGCCCCACCGACCTGGGGGGAGCTTTCTTT
-	TRBD1	TRBV11-2	TRBJ1-1	CASSMTGSATEAFF	TGTGCCAGCAGCATGACAGGGTCGGCCACTGAAGCTTTCTTT
-	-	TRBV6-5	TRBJ2-1	CASSPGGYNEQFF	TGTGCCAGCAGTCCCGGGGGATACAATGAGCAGTTCTTC